The 8 T cell receptor beta chains listed next were all sequenced from one sample in a study of control samples from healthy donors and cancer patients. The table came from immunoSEQ multiplex PCR; TCRdb's copy has only in-frame clones and leaves some out. Of under 80,000 clones listed, roughly 93% are singletons. The sample comprised PBMCs. These receptor sequences come from a woman aged 40 to 50 with lung cancer.

The chain employs TRBV27 and TRBJ2-2; D call uncertain. The germline V gene has CDR1 MNHEY and CDR2 SMNVEV (reference sequence). V was clipped by 2 bases and J by 0 bases, with 7 bases between them. The CDR3 is made up of 15 amino acids. Here the CDR3 reads CASSLATPNTGELFF. The CDR3 coding sequence is TGTGCCAGCAGTTTAGCGACTCCGAACACCGGGGAGCTGTTTTTT.

The V call is TRBV14, the J call TRBJ2-6, with a weak D call TRBD1 (5 bases). CDR1 and CDR2 (germline): SGHDN, FVKESK. This CDR3 is 18 amino acids long. With 4 bases removed from V and 2 bases from J, the gap between germline ends came to 18 bases. CDR3 sequence reads: CASSPGLGKTPGANVLTF. The CDR3 DNA reads as TGTGCCAGCAGCCCAGGGTTAGGGAAGACCCCTGGGGCCAACGTCCTGACTTTC.

J is TRBJ2-3 and V is TRBV27, with no clear D. The CDR3 is made up of 11 amino acids. Trimming took 7 bases from V and 4 from J, leaving 6 bases between them. Germline CDR1 reads MNHEY; CDR2 reads SMNVEV (reference sequence). DNA of the CDR3: TGTGCCAGCACCTTGGCAGATACGCAGTATTTT. Protein: CASTLADTQYF.

This chain uses TRBV14 with TRBJ2-7, with D possibly TRBD2 on 5 matching bases. The germline V gene encodes CDR1 SGHDN and CDR2 FVKESK. V lost 0 bases and J lost 3, with 12 bases in between. This CDR3 is 15 amino acids long. CDR3 in amino acids: CASSQEAGLFYEQYF. CDR3 sequence (DNA): TGTGCCAGCAGCCAAGAGGCTGGACTTTTCTACGAGCAGTACTTC.

The rearrangement joins TRBV11-2 to TRBJ1-1; a weak D match, TRBD1 (5 bases). This CDR3 region has 16 residues. Germline CDR1 reads SGHAT; CDR2 reads FQNNGV. V lost 3 bases and J 1 base, leaving 15 bases between the germline ends. CDR3 loop: CASSFFTGRANTEAFF. The DNA for the CDR3 is TGTGCCAGCAGCTTCTTTACGGGACGGGCGAACACTGAAGCTTTCTTT.

The chain links TRBV27 to TRBJ2-3; TRBD2 matches 7 bases. V trimming: 7 bases; J trimming: 3 bases; junction bases outside the gene matches: 7. This CDR3 is built from 14 residues. CDR1 is MNHEY and CDR2 is SMNVEV in the germline V gene (reference sequence). The CDR3 is CASKWGGMTDTQYF. The CDR3 bases are TGTGCCAGCAAGTGGGGGGGGATGACAGATACGCAGTATTTT.

V gene TRBV6-1 combines with J gene TRBJ2-2; 9 positions agree with TRBD2. The CDR3 runs to 15 residues. The trim removed 3 bases at V and 4 bases at J, leaving 3 bases unmatched. Germline loops: CDR1 MNHNS, CDR2 SASEGT. In DNA form, the CDR3 reads TGTGCCAGCAGTGACGCGGGGGGGAGCACCGGGGAGCTGTTTTTT. Translated: CASSDAGGSTGELFF.

The V and J genes are TRBV29-1 and TRBJ2-4; the match to TRBD1 covers 10 bases. The CDR3 spans 15 residues. Trimming took 3 bases from V and 0 from J; bases not matched to a gene: 2. Looked up from germline, CDR1 is SQVTM and CDR2 is ANQGSEA. In nucleotides, the CDR3 is TGCAGCGTTGAGGGACAGGGGCTAGCCAAAAACATTCAGTACTTC. Translating it yields CSVEGQGLAKNIQYF.